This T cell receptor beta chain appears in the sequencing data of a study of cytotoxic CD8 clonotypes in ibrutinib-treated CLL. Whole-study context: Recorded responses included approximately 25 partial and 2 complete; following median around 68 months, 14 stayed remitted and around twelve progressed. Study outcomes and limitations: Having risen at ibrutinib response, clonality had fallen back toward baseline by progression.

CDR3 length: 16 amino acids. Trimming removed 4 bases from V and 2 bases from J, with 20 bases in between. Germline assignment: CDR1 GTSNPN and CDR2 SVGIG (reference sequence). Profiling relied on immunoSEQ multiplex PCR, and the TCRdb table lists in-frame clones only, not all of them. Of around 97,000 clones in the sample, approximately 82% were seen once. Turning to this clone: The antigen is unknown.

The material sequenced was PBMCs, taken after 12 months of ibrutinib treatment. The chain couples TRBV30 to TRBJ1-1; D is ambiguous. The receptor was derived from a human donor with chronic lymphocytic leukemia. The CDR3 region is CAWIPQDLGSNTEAFF. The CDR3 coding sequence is TGTGCCTGGATCCCCCAAGACCTGGGATCAAACACTGAAGCTTTCTTT.